The rows below give T cell receptor beta chains drawn from one sample of a study of shared clonotypes between healthy human individuals. Clones were read by immunoSEQ multiplex PCR, and TCRdb kept only the in-frame ones, dropping some. Of about half a million clones in the sample, 70% to 80% were seen once. Sample: PBMCs. Every receptor here comes from a woman aged 40 to 55 in good health. Some clones in this sample may be carry-over from other donors' samples. CDR3s include the opening cysteine and the closing phenylalanine or tryptophan. The order of the fields is V gene, clone size, J gene, D gene, CDR3 DNA, CDR3 protein. D genes are given only for firm matches. Some rows have no size entry. The others give once, few or many, or a class for an expanded clone.

TRBV30	.	TRBJ1-1	.	TGTGCCTGGAGTTTTGGTATACCACCGGGGGCTTTCTTT	CAWSFGIPPGAFF
TRBV7-3	.	TRBJ2-1	TRBD2	TGTGCCAGCAGCCCAGGACTAGCGGGAGAAGGGGAGCAGTTCTTC	CASSPGLAGEGEQFF
TRBV27	.	TRBJ2-7	TRBD1	TGTGCCAGCAGTTCCGGGTCCGGGACAGGCGTCGACTACGAGCAGTACTTC	CASSSGSGTGVDYEQYF
TRBV6-1	.	TRBJ1-2	TRBD1	TGTGCCAGCAGTGAAGTGGGACAGGGGTATAACTATGGCTACACCTTC	CASSEVGQGYNYGYTF
TRBV6-5	once	TRBJ2-2	.	TGTGCCAGCAGTTACTTGGGGTTCGGGCTCACCGGGGAGCTGTTTTTT	CASSYLGFGLTGELFF
TRBV4-3	few	TRBJ2-1	TRBD2	TGCGCCAGCAGCCCCTGGGAGGGAGAGAACAATGAGCAGTTCTTC	CASSPWEGENNEQFF
TRBV15	.	TRBJ2-2	TRBD1	TGTGCCACCAGCCCAGGGGGCCTGAACACCGGGGAGCTGTTTTTT	CATSPGGLNTGELFF
TRBV6-1	.	TRBJ2-2	.	TGTGCCAGCAGTGAACCCGGGAGCGGGACCGGGGAGCTGTTTTTT	CASSEPGSGTGELFF
TRBV7-2	.	TRBJ2-7	.	TGTGCCAGCAGCTTAGGCCGGAGCTCCTACGAGCAGTACTTC	CASSLGRSSYEQYF
TRBV5-6	.	TRBJ1-1	TRBD1	TGTGCCAGCAGCTCCGGGACAGGCACTGAAGCTTTCTTT	CASSSGTGTEAFF
TRBV4-1	.	TRBJ1-2	.	TGCGCCAGCAGCCCCCCGGCAGGGAATTTCTATGGCTACACCTTC	CASSPPAGNFYGYTF
TRBV10-3	.	TRBJ2-2	TRBD2	TGTGCCATCAGTGAGTTGCTAGCGGGAGAGAACACCGGGGAGCTGTTTTTT	CAISELLAGENTGELFF
TRBV27	.	TRBJ2-7	.	TGTGCCAGCAGTTTTTTGGGGGTTGGGATTTCCTACGAGCAGTACTTC	CASSFLGVGISYEQYF
TRBV2	.	TRBJ2-7	TRBD1	TGTGCCAGCATAGGGACAGGACAGGGAGTCTTGATGGGGCAGTACTTC	CASIGTGQGVLMGQYF
TRBV9	many	TRBJ2-3	.	TGTGCCAGCAGCGTAGCCCTGCATAGGGATACGCAGTATTTT	CASSVALHRDTQYF
TRBV6-5	.	TRBJ2-3	.	TGTGCCAGCAGTTCCCAGGGAAGATACGCAGATACGCAGTATTTT	CASSSQGRYADTQYF
TRBV28	.	TRBJ2-1	TRBD2	TGTGCCAGCAGTCCCCCTAGCGGCAGAACCTACAATGAGCAGTTCTTC	CASSPPSGRTYNEQFF
TRBV7-9	.	TRBJ1-1	TRBD1	TGTGCCAGCAGCTTAGGGGGGACAGTGAACACTGAAGCTTTCTTT	CASSLGGTVNTEAFF
TRBV19	few	TRBJ1-5	.	TGTGCCAGTAGATACGACCCTTTGGCGACTCAGCCCCAGCATTTT	CASRYDPLATQPQHF
TRBV5-8	.	TRBJ2-1	TRBD1	TGTGCCAGCAGCTTTACCCGAACCACAGGGGGCTACAATGAGCAGTTCTTC	CASSFTRTTGGYNEQFF
TRBV4-2	.	TRBJ2-7	.	TGTGCCAGCAGCCTAGAGGCTGGCAGCCAGCAGTACTTC	CASSLEAGSQQYF
TRBV15	.	TRBJ2-2	.	TGTGCCACCAGCAGATACAACCGAATTACCGGGGAGCTGTTTTTT	CATSRYNRITGELFF
TRBV27	once	TRBJ1-5	.	TGTGCCAGCAGTTTATTCCGGGCCCCTCATCAGCCCCAGCATTTT	CASSLFRAPHQPQHF
TRBV28	.	TRBJ1-1	TRBD1	TGTGCCAGCAGTCCCCCGGACAGGGGGGGAACTGAAGCTTTCTTT	CASSPPDRGGTEAFF
TRBV6-1	.	TRBJ2-1	TRBD2	TGTGCCAGCAGTGAAGCGGGAGGGCTATCCCCCAACAATGAGCAGTTCTTC	CASSEAGGLSPNNEQFF
TRBV7-6	.	TRBJ1-6	.	TGTGCCAGCAGCTTAGTTGGCAGTAATTCACCCCTCCACTTT	CASSLVGSNSPLHF
TRBV7-9	.	TRBJ1-1	.	TGTGCCAGCAGCGGACGGGGGGCAGTCCACACTGAAGCTTTCTTT	CASSGRGAVHTEAFF
TRBV5-1	.	TRBJ2-6	.	TGCGCCAGCAGCTTGGAGGCAGCTGGGGCCAACGTCCTGACTTTC	CASSLEAAGANVLTF
TRBV11-1	many	TRBJ1-2	.	TGTGCCAGCAGCCAAGGGGGCTATGGCTACACCTTC	CASSQGGYGYTF
TRBV5-4	.	TRBJ2-1	TRBD2	TGTGCCAGCAGGGCCGGGACTAGCGCCTACAATGAGCAGTTCTTC	CASRAGTSAYNEQFF
TRBV5-1	once	TRBJ2-1	.	TGCGCCAGCAGCTTGGAGGGAGTAGGCTACAATGAGCAGTTCTTC	CASSLEGVGYNEQFF
TRBV9	.	TRBJ1-5	.	TGTGCCAGCGGCGTAGGGGCATCAGAGGGTCAGCCCCAGCATTTT	CASGVGASEGQPQHF
TRBV19	.	TRBJ2-7	TRBD2	TGTGCCAGTAAACCTAGCGGGGACCACTACGAGCAGTACTTC	CASKPSGDHYEQYF
TRBV4-1	.	TRBJ2-7	.	TGCGCCAGCAGCCGCTTCCCTCCAGGGAGGCTAGTGAACGAGCAGTACTTC	CASSRFPPGRLVNEQYF
TRBV5-1	.	TRBJ1-2	.	TGCGCCAGCAGCTTGGGGACGGTTGACGGCTACACCTTC	CASSLGTVDGYTF
TRBV7-7	.	TRBJ2-3	.	TGTGCTAGCAGCTCTTCTAGCACAGATACGCAGTATTTT	CASSSSSTDTQYF
TRBV18	.	TRBJ2-1	.	TGTGCCAGCTCACCACCGGGTAGGGAGACGAACAATGAGCAGTTCTTC	CASSPPGRETNNEQFF
TRBV9	.	TRBJ2-1	TRBD2	TGTGCCAGCAGCGTAGCCAGGGCGGGAGGGCCGAATGAGCAGTTCTTC	CASSVARAGGPNEQFF
TRBV2	.	TRBJ2-7	.	TGTGCCAGCAGTGAAAGGGACCGAAGCTCCTACGAGCAGTACTTC	CASSERDRSSYEQYF
TRBV6-5	.	TRBJ2-7	TRBD1	TGTGCCAGCAGTCTACACAGGGGGGCGTACGAGCAGTACTTC	CASSLHRGAYEQYF
TRBV6-1	.	TRBJ2-7	.	TGTGCCAGCAGTGAAAGTTCACCCTACGAGCAGTACTTC	CASSESSPYEQYF
TRBV7-3	.	TRBJ1-5	.	TGTGCCAGCAGCCCAAAAACCGGGACGGCGAATCAGCCCCAGCATTTT	CASSPKTGTANQPQHF
TRBV11-2	.	TRBJ2-4	.	TGTGCCAGCAGCCCGCTGACAGGACGGTTGGACATTCAGTACTTC	CASSPLTGRLDIQYF
TRBV7-3	.	TRBJ2-1	TRBD2	TGTGCCAGCAGCTTAATGGGGACTAGTCTCAATGAGCAGTTCTTC	CASSLMGTSLNEQFF
TRBV5-5	.	TRBJ1-5	.	TGTGCCAGCAGCTTGTATCCCGGGGCCGTACCGGATCAGCCCCAGCATTTT	CASSLYPGAVPDQPQHF
TRBV6-1	.	TRBJ2-7	TRBD2	TGTGCCAGCAGTGAGGGGACTAAATACGAGCAGTACTTC	CASSEGTKYEQYF
TRBV11-3	.	TRBJ2-2	TRBD2	TGTGCCAGCAGCCTTAGGACTAGCGGGAGTCGGGCCGGGGAGCTGTTTTTT	CASSLRTSGSRAGELFF
TRBV6-1	.	TRBJ1-4	TRBD1	TGTGCCAGCAGTGCCGGGACAGGGTATGAAAGACTGTTTTTT	CASSAGTGYERLFF